These T cell receptor beta chains were read from a single sample in a study of CD8 T cells in Susac syndrome. In TCRdb, the immunoSEQ multiplex PCR reads were re-called with MiXCR into one record per CDR3 protein. There are about 130,000 distinct CDR3 sequences in the sample; 90% to 95% occur only once, and 0.085% to 0.09% lies in the top ten. The source material was CD4+ T cells from PBMCs. These receptors originate from a human donor in good health. Both conserved end residues are part of each CDR3. The order of the fields is CDR3 DNA, CDR3 protein, clone size, J gene, D gene, V gene. A D gene is named only where the DNA matches it firmly. Clone size is given for some rows only: seen once, a few or many times, or a class if the clone is expanded.

TGCAGTGCTAGAGATGCTGGGGGAACCTACGAGCAGTACTTC	CSARDAGGTYEQYF	NA	TRBJ2-7	NA	TRBV20-1
TGTGCCAGCAGCCAAGGGTTGGCGGGTAGCACAGATACGCAGTATTTT	CASSQGLAGSTDTQYF	few	TRBJ2-3	NA	TRBV3-1
TGCAGTGCTAGTACTAGCGGGAGAGGAGGGAGCACAGATACGCAGTATTTT	CSASTSGRGGSTDTQYF	NA	TRBJ2-3	TRBD2	TRBV20-1
TGTGCCTGGAGGCCTAGCGGGAGTTCCTACAATGAGCAGTTCTTC	CAWRPSGSSYNEQFF	NA	TRBJ2-1	TRBD2	TRBV30
TGCAGCGTTTTGGTTAGCGGGGCAGAGCAGTTCTTC	CSVLVSGAEQFF	once	TRBJ2-1	TRBD2	TRBV29-1
TGCGCCAGCAGTGAGGGTGGGTACACTGAAGCTTTCTTT	CASSEGGYTEAFF	NA	TRBJ1-1	NA	TRBV10-2
TGTGCCAGCAGTGAGAGGGGACTGCTCGAGACCCAGTACTTC	CASSERGLLETQYF	once	TRBJ2-5	NA	TRBV2
TGTGCCAGCAGCTCTTGGGACAGGAGCAACTACGAGCAGTACTTC	CASSSWDRSNYEQYF	NA	TRBJ2-7	TRBD1	TRBV11-2
TGTGCCAGCAGCGTAGACCCAGGGGGGAACTATGGCTACACCTTC	CASSVDPGGNYGYTF	NA	TRBJ1-2	TRBD1	TRBV9
TGTGCCAGCAGTAATCGACAGTTGCCGGAGACCCAGTACTTC	CASSNRQLPETQYF	NA	TRBJ2-5	NA	TRBV5-6
TGTGCCAGCAGTACCCCCGGGGGAACAGATACGCAGTATTTT	CASSTPGGTDTQYF	once	TRBJ2-3	NA	TRBV12-3/TRBV12-4
TGTGCCAGCAGCTTAGTTGTAACGGGACAGGGTTACCAAGAGACCCAGTACTTC	CASSLVVTGQGYQETQYF	once	TRBJ2-5	TRBD1	TRBV7-6
TGTGCCAGCACATCCCTCAGAGGCAGACATAGCAATCAGCCCCAGCATTTT	CASTSLRGRHSNQPQHF	NA	TRBJ1-5	NA	TRBV5-6
TGTGCCACCGAAGACAGGGCTGGCCAGCCCCAGCATTTT	CATEDRAGQPQHF	NA	TRBJ1-5	TRBD1	TRBV19
TGTGCCAGCAGCCCGCGGACTAGCGGTGCCCCCAGCCATACGCAGTATTTT	CASSPRTSGAPSHTQYF	NA	TRBJ2-3	TRBD2	TRBV3-1
TGCGCCAGCAGAGGGTCGGGCCCTAACACTGAAGCTTTCTTT	CASRGSGPNTEAFF	NA	TRBJ1-1	NA	TRBV5-1
TGCAGCGTTGGTGGGGGACTAGCGGGAGACCCCTCCTACGAGCAGTACTTC	CSVGGGLAGDPSYEQYF	NA	TRBJ2-7	TRBD2	TRBV29-1
TGTGCCTGGGGAGACACGGGACAGGGGATCTACGAGCAGTACTTC	CAWGDTGQGIYEQYF	NA	TRBJ2-7	TRBD1	TRBV30
TGCGCCAGCGCCAGGTCCGGGGGCACCGGGGAGCTGTTTTTT	CASARSGGTGELFF	NA	TRBJ2-2	NA	TRBV5-1
TGTGCCAGCAGCACCTCGGGGAGGAACACTGAAGCTTTCTTT	CASSTSGRNTEAFF	NA	TRBJ1-1	NA	TRBV7-9
TGTGCCAGCAGCCCCACCCCACAGGGAGCGCAGTACTTC	CASSPTPQGAQYF	NA	TRBJ2-7	NA	TRBV7-9
TGTGCCAGCAACCCTCGCCGCACAGATACGCAGTATTTT	CASNPRRTDTQYF	NA	TRBJ2-3	NA	TRBV7-2
TGTGCCAGCAGCCCACCCGGAACTAACTATGGCTACACCTTC	CASSPPGTNYGYTF	NA	TRBJ1-2	NA	TRBV7-9
TGTGCCAGCAGCTCAGTCCGGGTGATAAAGGGACAGGGCTTCGGTGAGCAGTTCTTC	CASSSVRVIKGQGFGEQFF	NA	TRBJ2-1	TRBD1	TRBV11-2
TGTGCCAGCTCCCCTCCGGGACAGGTCGCCTACGAGCAGTACTTC	CASSPPGQVAYEQYF	once	TRBJ2-7	TRBD1	TRBV6-6
TGTGCCAGCAGCCTAGGGCCCAATAATGAAAAACTGTTTTTT	CASSLGPNNEKLFF	few	TRBJ1-4	NA	TRBV7-9
TGCGCCAGCAGCCGACAGCTTAGCTCCTACAATGAGCAGTTCTTC	CASSRQLSSYNEQFF	once	TRBJ2-1	NA	TRBV5-1
TGCGCCAGCAGCCTGCGGACAGGGGGAAATGAGCAGTTCTTC	CASSLRTGGNEQFF	NA	TRBJ2-1	TRBD1	TRBV5-1
TGTGCCAGCAGTACCCGGGAGGGCCTGGGGACTGAAGCTTTCTTT	CASSTREGLGTEAFF	NA	TRBJ1-1	NA	TRBV6-2/TRBV6-3
TGCGCCAGCAGCACCTGGGGGCGTCCGCCGAACACTGAAGCTTTCTTT	CASSTWGRPPNTEAFF	NA	TRBJ1-1	NA	TRBV5-1
TGTGCCAGCAGCTTAAGCGTTACCGGGGAGCTGTTTTTT	CASSLSVTGELFF	NA	TRBJ2-2	NA	TRBV5-6
TGTGCCAGCTCACCACTGGCGGCCGCATCCCTCGGGGATGAAAAACTGTTTTTT	CASSPLAAASLGDEKLFF	once	TRBJ1-4	NA	TRBV18
TGTGCCAGCAGTTACCCGACAGGGGGTCTGCGTGACACCGGGGAGCTGTTTTTT	CASSYPTGGLRDTGELFF	NA	TRBJ2-2	TRBD1	TRBV6-5
TGCGCCAGCAGCCAAGGAGGCAGTGTCTCTGGAAACACCATATATTTT	CASSQGGSVSGNTIYF	NA	TRBJ1-3	NA	TRBV4-1
TGTGCCAGCAGCCGCCATCAGGGACAGGGTGATGGCTACACCTTC	CASSRHQGQGDGYTF	NA	TRBJ1-2	TRBD1	TRBV7-2
TGCAGTGCTAGAGCCCGAGGGAGGTACGAGCAGTACTTC	CSARARGRYEQYF	NA	TRBJ2-7	NA	TRBV20-1
TGTGCCAGCAGTTACAGGGCCGATTTTATGAGCAATGAGCAGTTCTTC	CASSYRADFMSNEQFF	NA	TRBJ2-1	NA	TRBV6-5
TGCAGCGTCGCACAGGGGATTCGGTATGGCTACACCTTC	CSVAQGIRYGYTF	NA	TRBJ1-2	TRBD1	TRBV29-1